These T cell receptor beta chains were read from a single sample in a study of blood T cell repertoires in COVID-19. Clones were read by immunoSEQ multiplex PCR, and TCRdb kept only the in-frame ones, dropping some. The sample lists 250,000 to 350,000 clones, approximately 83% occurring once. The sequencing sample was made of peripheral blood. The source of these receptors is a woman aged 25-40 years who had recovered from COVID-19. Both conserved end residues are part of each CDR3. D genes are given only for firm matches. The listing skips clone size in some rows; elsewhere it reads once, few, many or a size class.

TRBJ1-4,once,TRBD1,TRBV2,TGTGCCAGCAGTGACAGGGGGCCTGAAAAACTGTTTTTT,CASSDRGPEKLFF
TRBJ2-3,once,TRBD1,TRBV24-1,TGTGCCACCAGTGATGTGGGGGACGGCAAAGGGGGCTTATTTAGCACAGATACGCAGTATTTT,CATSDVGDGKGGLFSTDTQYF
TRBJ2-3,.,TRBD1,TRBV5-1,TGCGCCAGCAGCCTCCAGGGGGCCACAGATACGCAGTATTTT,CASSLQGATDTQYF
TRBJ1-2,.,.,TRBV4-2,TGTGCCAGCAGCCTCGACAGCAGCTATGGCTACACCTTC,CASSLDSSYGYTF
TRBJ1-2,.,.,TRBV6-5,TGTGCCACCTCGCGGGGGTACGGAGGGGGCTACACCTTC,CATSRGYGGGYTF
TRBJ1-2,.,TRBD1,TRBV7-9,TGTGCCAGCAGCAGACAGGGAGAAGGCTACACCTTC,CASSRQGEGYTF
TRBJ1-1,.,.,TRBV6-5,TGTGCCAGCAGCCGACTCGGCACTGAAGCTTTCTTT,CASSRLGTEAFF
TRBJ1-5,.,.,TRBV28,TGTGCCAGCAACGCGGGGGACTACGGCAATCAGCCCCAGCATTTT,CASNAGDYGNQPQHF
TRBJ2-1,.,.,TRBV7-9,TGTGCCAGCAGCCGCACAGGAGTCCACGATGAGCAGTTCTTC,CASSRTGVHDEQFF
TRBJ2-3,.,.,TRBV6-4,TGTGCCAGCAGCTTTCGGGGGGCGGAAGATACGCAGTATTTT,CASSFRGAEDTQYF
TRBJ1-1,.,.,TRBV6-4,TGTGCCAGCCGACGAGCTCAAGGGGACACTGAAGCTTTCTTT,CASRRAQGDTEAFF
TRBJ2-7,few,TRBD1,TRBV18,TGTGCCAGCTCACCATCCCGGGACAGCTCCTACGAGCAGTACTTC,CASSPSRDSSYEQYF
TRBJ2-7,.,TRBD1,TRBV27,TGTGCCAGCAGTTTAGAGACAGGGCGCGGGGAGCAGTACTTC,CASSLETGRGEQYF
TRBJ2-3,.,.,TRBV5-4,TGTGCCAGCAGCTTGGATGCCACACCTAGCACAGATACGCAGTATTTT,CASSLDATPSTDTQYF
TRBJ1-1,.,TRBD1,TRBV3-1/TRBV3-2,TGTGCCAGCAGCCAAGCAGGGGGCACTGAAGCTTTCTTT,CASSQAGGTEAFF
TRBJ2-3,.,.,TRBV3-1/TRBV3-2,TGTGCCAGCAGCCAAGTGGACGGGAGCCCAGATACGCAGTATTTT,CASSQVDGSPDTQYF
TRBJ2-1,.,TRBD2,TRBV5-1,TGCGCCAGCAGCTTGGGTGGCGGGGGGGCCTCCTACAATGAGCAGTTCTTC,CASSLGGGGASYNEQFF
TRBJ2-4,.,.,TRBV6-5,TGTGCCAGCAGGGACAGATTTTACATTCAGTACTTC,CASRDRFYIQYF
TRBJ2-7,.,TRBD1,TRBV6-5,TGTGCCAGCAGTACAAAGACAGGGTGGTACGAGCAGTACTTC,CASSTKTGWYEQYF
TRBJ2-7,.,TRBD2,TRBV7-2,TGTGCCAGCAGCTCCAAGGGACTAGCGGTCTACGAGCAGTACTTC,CASSSKGLAVYEQYF
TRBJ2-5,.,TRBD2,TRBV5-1,TGCGCCAGCAGCTTGGCGGGACTAGCGGGGGGCCCGGAGACCCAGTACTTC,CASSLAGLAGGPETQYF
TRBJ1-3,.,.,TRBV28,TGTGCCAGCAGTTTGAGGGGAGGAGAAAACACCATATATTTT,CASSLRGGENTIYF
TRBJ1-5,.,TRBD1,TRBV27,TGTGCCAGCAGCCTGGACAGGGGGGATAGGAGGGCCCAGCATTTT,CASSLDRGDRRAQHF
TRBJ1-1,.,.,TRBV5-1,TGCGCCAGCAGCTCCGACAGCGTGAACACTGAAGCTTTCTTT,CASSSDSVNTEAFF
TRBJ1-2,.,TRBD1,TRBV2,TGTGCCAGCAGGACTATTCCACAGGGGGGTGGCTACACCTTC,CASRTIPQGGGYTF
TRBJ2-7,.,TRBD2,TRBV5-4,TGTGCCAGCAGCCTAACTAGCGTATCCTACGAGCAGTACTTC,CASSLTSVSYEQYF
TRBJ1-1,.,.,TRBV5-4,TGTGCCAGCAGCAAAGGGACGGGGGATGGTGAAGCTTTCTTT,CASSKGTGDGEAFF
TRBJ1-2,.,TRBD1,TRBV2,TGTGCCAGCAGGGACAGGGGCCTCTATGGCTACACCTTC,CASRDRGLYGYTF
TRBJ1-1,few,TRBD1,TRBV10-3,TGTGCCATCAGCCGACAGGGTGTTGAAGCTTTCTTT,CAISRQGVEAFF
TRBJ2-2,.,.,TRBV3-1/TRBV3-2,TGTGCCAGCAGCCGGGGGCGGCCTTCGAACACCGGGGAGCTGTTTTTT,CASSRGRPSNTGELFF
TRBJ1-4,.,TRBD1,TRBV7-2,TGTGCCAGCAGCTCGAGAGGGGGCCAGGCTAGAGAAAAACTGTTTTTT,CASSSRGGQAREKLFF
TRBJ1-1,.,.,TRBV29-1,TGCAGCGTTGAAGATGGGAGGGGCACTGAAGCTTTCTTT,CSVEDGRGTEAFF
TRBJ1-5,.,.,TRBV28,TGTGCCAGCAGGGACAGTAGAAGCGTATATAGCAATCAGCCCCAGCATTTT,CASRDSRSVYSNQPQHF
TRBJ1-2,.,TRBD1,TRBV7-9,TGTGCCAGCAGCTTATCGGCCAGGGGGGAGAGGGGCTACACCTTC,CASSLSARGERGYTF
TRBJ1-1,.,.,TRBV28,TGTGCCAGCAGTTCCGTAAAGAGGGGAGGCACTGAAGCTTTCTTT,CASSSVKRGGTEAFF
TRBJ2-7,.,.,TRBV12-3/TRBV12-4,TGTGCCAGCAGCCTGGCCGTCTACGAGCAGTACTTC,CASSLAVYEQYF
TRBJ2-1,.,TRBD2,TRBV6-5,TGTGCCAGCAGTTATCTTAGCCGGGGGGACTACAATGAGCAGTTCTTC,CASSYLSRGDYNEQFF
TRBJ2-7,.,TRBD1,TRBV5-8,TGTGCCAGCAGCACCGGGACAGGGCTCTACGAGCAGTACTTC,CASSTGTGLYEQYF
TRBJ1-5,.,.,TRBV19,TGTGCCAGTAGTATAGAACAGGGTAATCAGCCCCAGCATTTT,CASSIEQGNQPQHF
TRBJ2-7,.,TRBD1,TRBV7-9,TGTGCCAGCAGCCCCGGGACAGGGTTTTACGAGCAGTACTTC,CASSPGTGFYEQYF
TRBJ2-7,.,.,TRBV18,TGTGCCAGCTCACAAGGTTCTGGGGCCTGGGAGCAGTACTTC,CASSQGSGAWEQYF
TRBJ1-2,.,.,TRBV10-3,TGTGCCATCAGTGAGGTATCCTATGGCTACACCTTC,CAISEVSYGYTF
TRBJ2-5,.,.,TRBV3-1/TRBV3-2,TGTGCCAGCAGCGCTACAGGGTTCCAAGAGACCCAGTACTTC,CASSATGFQETQYF
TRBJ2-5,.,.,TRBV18,TGTGCCAGCTCACCACCGGCCGAGCGGGAGACCCAGTACTTC,CASSPPAERETQYF
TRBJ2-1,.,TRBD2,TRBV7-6,TGTGCCAGCAGCTTATCTGGCGGGAGGGGAAATGAGCAGTTCTTC,CASSLSGGRGNEQFF
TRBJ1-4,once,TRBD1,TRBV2,TGTGCCAGCAGCACAGGGACAGGAGATAATGAAAAACTGTTTTTT,CASSTGTGDNEKLFF
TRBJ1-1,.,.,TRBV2,TGTGCCAGCAGTGTAAATCCACAGAACACTGAAGCTTTCTTT,CASSVNPQNTEAFF
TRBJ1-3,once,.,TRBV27,TGTGCCAGCAGTCCGGGTTGGGGCGAGGGAAACACCATATATTTT,CASSPGWGEGNTIYF
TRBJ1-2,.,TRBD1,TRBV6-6,TGTGCCAGCAGTTCTGGACAGGGGGTTTACTATGGCTACACCTTC,CASSSGQGVYYGYTF
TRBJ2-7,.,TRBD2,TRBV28,TGTGCCAGCAGTGGCCCTAGCGGGAGGCCTACCGAGCAGTACTTC,CASSGPSGRPTEQYF
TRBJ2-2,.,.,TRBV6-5,TGTGCCAGCAGACTGACCCGGGCCGGGGAGCTGTTTTTT,CASRLTRAGELFF
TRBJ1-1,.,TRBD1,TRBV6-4,TGTGCCAGCAAGAGGGTGGCGGGACAGGGGACCGAAGCTTTCTTT,CASKRVAGQGTEAFF
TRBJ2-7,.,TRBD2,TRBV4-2,TGTGCCAGCAGCCAAGATTGGACTAGCGACTACGAGCAGTACTTC,CASSQDWTSDYEQYF
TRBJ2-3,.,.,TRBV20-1,TGCAGTTCACTAGCTTCAGATACGCAGTATTTT,CSSLASDTQYF